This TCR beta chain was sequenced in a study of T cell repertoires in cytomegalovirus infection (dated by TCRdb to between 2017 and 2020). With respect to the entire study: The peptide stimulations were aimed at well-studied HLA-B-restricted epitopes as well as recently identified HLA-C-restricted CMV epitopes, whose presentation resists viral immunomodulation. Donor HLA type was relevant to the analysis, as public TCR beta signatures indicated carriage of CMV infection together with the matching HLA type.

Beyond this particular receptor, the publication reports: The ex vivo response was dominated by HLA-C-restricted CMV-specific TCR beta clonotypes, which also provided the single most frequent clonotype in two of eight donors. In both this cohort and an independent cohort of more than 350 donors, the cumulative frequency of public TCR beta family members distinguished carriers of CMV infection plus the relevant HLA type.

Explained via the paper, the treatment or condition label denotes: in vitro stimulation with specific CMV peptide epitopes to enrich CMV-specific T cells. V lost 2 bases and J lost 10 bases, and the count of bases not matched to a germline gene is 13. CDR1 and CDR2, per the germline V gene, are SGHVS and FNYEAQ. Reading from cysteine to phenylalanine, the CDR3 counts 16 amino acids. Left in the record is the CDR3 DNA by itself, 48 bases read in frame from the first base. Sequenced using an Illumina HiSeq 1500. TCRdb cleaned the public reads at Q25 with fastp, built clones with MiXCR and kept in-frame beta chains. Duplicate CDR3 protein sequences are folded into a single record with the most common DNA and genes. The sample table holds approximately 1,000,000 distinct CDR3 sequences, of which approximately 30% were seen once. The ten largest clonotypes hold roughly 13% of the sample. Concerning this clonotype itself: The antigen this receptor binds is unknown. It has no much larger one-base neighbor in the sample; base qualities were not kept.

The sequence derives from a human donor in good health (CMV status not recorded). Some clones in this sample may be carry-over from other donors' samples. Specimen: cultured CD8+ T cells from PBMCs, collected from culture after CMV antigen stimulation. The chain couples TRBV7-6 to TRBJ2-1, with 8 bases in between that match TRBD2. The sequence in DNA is TGTGCCAGCAGCTTATCTAACGGGGGGGCTACATTGGAGCAGTTCTTC. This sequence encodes CASSLSNGGATLEQFF.